This TCR beta chain emerged from a study of immune cell composition in non-small cell lung cancer (dated by TCRdb to the late 2010s). Turning to the overall study: To assign histologic subtype, which was mostly lung adenocarcinoma or squamous cell carcinoma, H&E was combined with p63, CK5, Napsin A and TTF-1 immunohistochemistry. TCR-beta sequencing (Adaptive Biotechnologies) was performed on 32 to 35 paired NSCLC tumour and non-adjacent lung specimens plus 26 tumour-only specimens. Supplementary cohort #1, 10 lung adenocarcinoma cases, had paired tumour/lung TCR-beta sequencing and TIL populations generated to assess tumour reactivity. Several tumour specimens with TCR-beta data were of rare histological subtypes and were excluded from the subtype comparisons.

The germline ends are 5 bases apart after V is trimmed by 1 base and J by 2 bases. CDR1 and CDR2, looked up from the germline V gene (reference sequence), are SEHNR and FQNEAQ. From the cysteine through the phenylalanine, the CDR3 covers 14 amino acids. The retained sequence is limited to the CDR3, 42 bases, with the frame set at the first base. Paper-wide results and their limitations: No significant correlation was found between smoking pack-years and tumour TCR-beta clonality. Across 9 to 10 adenocarcinoma cases, TIL tumour reactivity correlated strongly with maximal tumour-associated clone frequency but not with overall clonality. Compared with lung adenocarcinoma tumours, lung squamous cell carcinoma showed significantly higher Top 10 clone scores and productive clonality. The reactivity cohort included only 10 cases, and whether tumour-reactive clones share sequences with the dominant in vivo tumour-associated clones was not shown. Tumour-associated clones >0.5% were found in nearly half of NSCLC cases, namely in 25% to 40% of adenocarcinomas versus 75% of squamous carcinomas.

Genomic DNA was extracted with the QIAamp DNA kit from frozen aliquots of unsorted single-cell suspensions. The tumour samples consisted of surgically resected non-small cell lung cancer tissue. Tissues arrived within 2 hours after resection and were immediately processed into single-cell suspensions. Tissue was mechanically dissociated and enzymatically digested with DNase I, collagenase I and hyaluronidase for approximately 30 minutes at 37 °C, then filtered and RBC-lysed. A two-step multiplex PCR amplified TCR-beta CDR3 regions from genomic DNA, and the second step of the PCR added Illumina-compatible adaptors. TCR-beta immunosequencing was carried out on an Illumina platform through the commercial immunoSEQ service. In the source study's methods: Repertoires were summarised as Top 10 Clones, the percentage of T-cell templates from the ten most frequent sequences, and productive clonality. Values of productive clonality ranged from 0 to 1, with a monoclonal population indicated by a value of 1. Tumour-associated clones were defined as sequences comprising at least 0.1% of tumour T-cell templates but absent from matched non-adjacent lung, identified via log10 scatter plots. Student's t-tests were used for two-group comparisons, ANOVA for comparisons across stages, and linear regression for relationships, with analyses done in GraphPad Prism7 and R. The immuneACCESS repertoire file appears here via TCRdb, limited to in-frame rearrangements. These files lack a portion of the clones; in checked studies, under half of the deficit traces to unresolved V genes, and the cause of the others is not known. For V, J and clone size, that table is used; D and trimming come from the DNA. Across this sample there are 2,000 or so clones, with 81% seen only once. The ten largest account for approximately 3.9% of the sample.

Points on this clone: Its antigen is currently not known. No much larger clone exists at a distance of one base, and base qualities are not known.

The sequenced material came from lung tumor tissue. The TCR was taken from a human donor with non-small cell lung cancer. The V and J segments used are TRBV7-9 and TRBJ1-4, with an unclear D gene assignment. The encoded CDR3 is CASSLERTNEKLFF. The nucleotides are TGTGCCAGCAGCTTAGAGAGGACTAATGAAAAACTGTTTTTT.